This T cell receptor beta chain comes out of a study of T-cell memory formation after mild COVID-19. Regarding the study as a whole: The study found contracting CD4+ clones mainly in CM and EM and contracting CD8+ clones in EMRA. Day 15 to 85 contractors were CD4/CD8 balanced; later expanders leaned CD4+. Memory sampled before infection contained some responding clones, suggesting cross-reactive memory joined.

From 5'RACE with constant-segment primers came TCR alpha and TCR beta cDNA libraries that carried sample barcodes and UMIs. One entry per CDR3 protein results from TCRdb running MiXCR on the 5' RACE reads. The table has 250,000 to 350,000 distinct CDR3 sequences, 15% seen once; the top ten hold 22%. CDR3 length equals 17 residues. V lost 2 bases to trimming and J lost 4 bases; unmatched junction nucleotides: 10. Germline V CDR1 and CDR2: MNHEY, SVGEGT. A few counts support this clonotype. Its cognate antigen is unknown. Sequenced sample: PBMCs or a T cell subset sorted from them (not recorded which). This clonotype was obtained from a young man who had mild COVID-19 (a few samples of this study predate the infection). Cell type and time point are not known. The chain joins TRBV6-2 or TRBV6-3 to TRBJ2-3; 9 positions agree with TRBD1. CDR3 DNA sequence: TGTGCCAGCAGTTACGCACTAACAGGGGGCGCCCCAGATACGCAGTATTTT. Its translation: CASSYALTGGAPDTQYF.